This T cell receptor (beta chain) came from a study of post-analysis software for immune sequencing data. Tagging with unique molecular identifiers was a feature of the TCR beta cDNA libraries. TCRdb redid the calling of the PCR reads with MiXCR, one entry per CDR3 protein. The sample has 650,000 to 900,000 distinct CDR3 sequences, about 45% seen once. The sample holds many counts of this clonotype. Antigen specificity is unknown. Study-wide points: Patients used a handful of TRBV segments, including TRBV5-6, TRBV5-1 and TRBV20-1, more often than controls. There was significantly lower normalized Chao1 diversity in multiple sclerosis patients than in controls.

This CDR3 has 15 amino acids. The germline CDR1 and CDR2 sequences are SGHVS and FQNEAQ. The ends lost 5 bases at V and 5 bases at J; junction bases unmatched: 11. The material sequenced was blood. The chain has TRBV7-8 and TRBJ2-5; 7 bases match TRBD1. The receptor was derived from a girl aged 5 to 17 with multiple sclerosis. The CDR3 loop reads CASSRPGTAKETQYF. The CDR3 nucleotides are TGTGCCAGCAGCCGGCCGGGGACAGCCAAGGAGACCCAGTACTTC.